What follows are 19 T cell receptor beta chains derived from one specimen sequenced in a study of blood T cell repertoires in COVID-19. The data were produced by immunoSEQ multiplex PCR, yet TCRdb's version contains in-frame clones alone and is incomplete. The sample lists approximately 500,000 clones, roughly 89% occurring once. The sequenced sample consisted of peripheral blood. These receptor sequences come from a woman aged 45-65 years with COVID-19, enrolled during active disease.

In this sample, this clone turned up once. The chain has TRBV4-2 and TRBJ1-1, with a possible D match to TRBD1 (5 bases). Germline CDR1 LGHNA, CDR2 YNFKEQ. Deletions cut 6 bases from V and 0 bases from J, with 11 bases between. The CDR3 length is 14 residues. CDR3 nucleotide sequence: TGTGCCAGCAGTCCGACAGCTATGAACACTGAAGCTTTCTTT. Amino acid sequence: CASSPTAMNTEAFF.

The chain couples TRBV28 to TRBJ2-5; TRBD2 might be the D (6 bases). CDR3 length equals 16 residues. Per the germline V gene, CDR1 is MDHEN and CDR2 is SYDVKM. Between the trimmed V and J ends, which lost 5 bases and 1 base, there was a span of 17 bases. The CDR3 nucleotides read TGTGCCAGCAGTGAAATTGGGGGGAACAGCCAAGAGACCCAGTACTTC. This sequence encodes CASSEIGGNSQETQYF.

The V gene is TRBV29-1, the J gene TRBJ1-4; D gene unclear. Germline V gene lookup returns CDR1 SQVTM and CDR2 ANQGSEA. V gave up 5 bases and J gave up 2 bases, with 12 bases separating them. This CDR3 contains 14 residues. The CDR3 sequence is CSVSSGFTNEKLFF. The CDR3 region has the DNA TGCAGCGTTAGTTCAGGTTTCACTAATGAAAAACTGTTTTTT.

The gene calls are TRBV5-6 and TRBJ2-1, with TRBD1 identical over 7 bases. V lost 2 bases, J lost 4 bases, and 6 bases stayed unmatched. Germline-derived CDR1 and CDR2 are SGHDT and YYEEEE. The CDR3 extends over 15 amino acids. This CDR3 is CASSFLRQGYNEQFF. The CDR3 DNA follows: TGTGCCAGCAGCTTCCTGCGACAGGGATACAATGAGCAGTTCTTC.

The chain joins TRBV12-5 to TRBJ2-7, with D unresolved. Looked up from germline, CDR1 is LGHNT and CDR2 is FRNRAP. V lost 0 bases to trimming and J lost 8 bases, with 11 bases between them. The length of the CDR3 is 13 residues. Here the CDR3 reads CASGLVRSPQQYF. In DNA form, the CDR3 reads TGTGCTAGTGGTTTGGTACGGAGCCCGCAGCAGTACTTC.

This chain connects TRBV5-4 to TRBJ2-3; 11 bases fit TRBD2. Germline CDR1 SGHNT, CDR2 YYREEE (reference sequence). V lost 0 bases and J lost 2; bases outside the gene matches: 2. The CDR3 is 16 amino acids. This chain's CDR3 is CASSLGLAGPTDTQYF. Written as DNA, the CDR3 is TGTGCCAGCAGCTTGGGACTAGCGGGACCCACAGATACGCAGTATTTT.

This clone was seen just once. The chain recombines TRBV27 with TRBJ2-2; the match to TRBD1 covers 9 bases. The CDR3 is 15 amino acids. Germline V gene sequence: CDR1 MNHEY, CDR2 SMNVEV (reference sequence). J was trimmed by 7 bases and V by 7 bases; bases with no gene match: 10. The CDR3 protein is CASTSGTGRSGELFF. CDR3 bases: TGTGCCAGCACCTCCGGGACAGGGAGGAGCGGGGAGCTGTTTTTT.

This chain links TRBV15 with TRBJ2-6; D is ambiguous. Trimming removed 1 base at V and 1 base at J, with 8 bases between. This CDR3 contains 16 residues. CDR1 LNHNV and CDR2 YYDKDF come from the germline V gene (reference sequence). Here the CDR3 DNA reads TGTGCCACCAGCAGAGGATCGGGTTCTGGGGCCAACGTCCTGACTTTC. Translated, it gives CATSRGSGSGANVLTF.

The rearrangement uses TRBV7-3 and TRBJ1-1; D is ambiguous. The V end lost 3 bases, the J end lost 3 bases, and 8 bases lay between the germline ends. CDR3 length equals 13 residues. CDR1 and CDR2 from the germline V gene are SGHTA and FQGTGA. CDR3 nucleotide sequence: TGTGCCAGCAGCTTCTTTTCGGACACTGAAGCTTTCTTT. It yields the protein CASSFFSDTEAFF.

The chain joins TRBV27 to TRBJ1-5; D unclear. Trimming stripped 0 bases from V and 0 bases from J, with 3 bases between. Germline-derived CDR1 and CDR2 are MNHEY and SMNVEV (reference sequence). The CDR3 contains 14 residues. The CDR3 reads CASSLSSSNQPQHF. Written as DNA, the CDR3 is TGTGCCAGCAGTTTATCGAGTAGCAATCAGCCCCAGCATTTT.

The chain carries TRBV5-4 and TRBJ1-2; TRBD1 agrees at 10 bases. This CDR3 is 14 amino acids long. Trimming cost V 4 bases and J 1 base; bases outside gene matches: 1. Germline-derived CDR1 and CDR2 are SGHNT and YYREEE (reference sequence). CDR3 loop: CASSRDRGNYGYTF. The CDR3 nucleotides read TGTGCCAGCAGCCGGGACAGGGGTAACTATGGCTACACCTTC.

The rearrangement joins TRBV19 to TRBJ2-2, with TRBD1 identical over 12 bases. The CDR3 spans 16 residues. Germline assignment: CDR1 LNHDA and CDR2 SQIVND (reference sequence). Trimming took 6 bases from V and 7 from J; bases not matched to a gene: 9. The CDR3 here is CASRPRGQGAGGELFF. Here the CDR3 DNA reads TGTGCCAGTAGGCCACGGGGACAGGGGGCAGGCGGGGAGCTGTTTTTT.

V and J are TRBV29-1 and TRBJ2-7; 9 bases fit TRBD1. The CDR3 is 14 residues long. Germline CDR1 is SQVTM and CDR2 is ANQGSEA. With V trimmed by 3 bases and J by 5 bases, 8 bases remained unmatched. The CDR3 protein is CSVEAGTGTHEQYF. CDR3 in DNA: TGCAGCGTTGAGGCCGGGACAGGGACCCACGAGCAGTACTTC.

This clone turned up a few times. This chain connects TRBV9 to TRBJ2-3; D is unresolved. Trimming took 0 bases from V and 3 from J, leaving 5 bases between them. Germline lookup yields CDR1 SGDLS and CDR2 YYNGEE. CDR3 size: 13 residues. CDR3 DNA sequence: TGTGCCAGCAGCGTAGAGGAGACAGATACGCAGTATTTT. Protein product: CASSVEETDTQYF.

This sequence joins TRBV19 and TRBJ1-5, with D possibly being TRBD1 (5 bases). The germline V and J ends were trimmed by 5 bases and 7 bases, with 12 bases remaining between them. The length of the CDR3 is 13 residues. Germline values: CDR1 LNHDA, CDR2 SQIVND (reference sequence). CDR3 protein: CASSVRGRQPQHF. Written as DNA, the CDR3 is TGTGCCAGTAGTGTCCGGGGGAGGCAGCCCCAGCATTTT.

This chain links TRBV19 with TRBJ2-7, with TRBD1 as a possible D gene (6 bases). The CDR3 consists of 14 residues. Germline V lookup: CDR1 LNHDA, CDR2 SQIVND (reference sequence). V lost 6 bases and J lost 3, with 15 bases in between. This CDR3 is CASRKTDRNYEQYF. For the CDR3, the DNA is TGTGCCAGTAGAAAAACGGACAGAAACTACGAGCAGTACTTC. The full variable domain, rest sourced from reference TRBV19 and TRBJ2-7, is DGGITQSPKYLFRKEGQNVTLSCEQNLNHDAMYWYRQDPGQGLRLIYYSQIVNDFQKGDIAEGYSVSREKKESFPLTVTSAQKNPTAFYLCASRKTDRNYEQYFGPGTRLTVT.

V is TRBV6-5 and J is TRBJ2-7; possibly TRBD1 for D (6 bases). V shed 5 bases and J shed 2 bases, with 16 bases lying between them. There are 15 residues in the CDR3. The germline V gene has CDR1 MNHEY and CDR2 SVGAGI. The CDR3 here is CASSRAGTFTYEQYF. The DNA of the CDR3 is TGTGCCAGCAGTCGGGCCGGGACATTCACCTACGAGCAGTACTTC.

V gene TRBV28 combines with J gene TRBJ2-7, with D tentatively TRBD1 (5 bases). Per the germline V gene, CDR1 is MDHEN and CDR2 is SYDVKM. The CDR3 runs to 15 residues. Trimming shortened V by 7 bases and J by 5 bases, and 21 bases separated the two germline ends. The DNA of the CDR3 is TGTGCCAGCAAAAGGGGAAATTCGGAATCGGACGAGCAGTACTTC. Protein product: CASKRGNSESDEQYF.

This clone was seen a few times. This rearrangement joins TRBV19 to TRBJ1-2; D call uncertain. Germline loops: CDR1 LNHDA, CDR2 SQIVND (reference sequence). Trimming took off 4 bases at V and 5 bases at J, with 14 bases between the two ends. The CDR3 consists of 14 residues. The CDR3 protein is CASSTPLGLYGYTF. The DNA for the CDR3 is TGTGCCAGTAGTACCCCCCTTGGACTGTATGGCTACACCTTC.